Presented here are 18 T cell receptor beta chains from one specimen sequenced in a study of neurological immune-mediated disorders. TCRdb processed the 5' RACE reads anew with MiXCR; each CDR3 protein has one entry. The table includes 93,000 or so distinct CDR3 sequences, about 10% detected once. The sample's time point: longitudinal time-point 3. Input material: PBMCs. The receptors shown here come from a female donor with HTLV-1-associated myelopathy (HAM/TSP).

CDR3 nucleotides: TGTGCCAGCAGCTTAGGTGTTGGGTCTGGGCTAGTTGGGACCCAGTACTTC. Its translation is CASSLGVGSGLVGTQYF. The rearrangement uses TRBV7-7 and TRBJ2-5; D call uncertain. This CDR3 spans 17 amino acids. V dropped 1 base and J dropped 7 bases, with 22 bases sitting between them. The germline V gene has CDR1 SSHAT and CDR2 FNYEAQ (reference sequence).

This clonotype showed up many times. This chain links TRBV5-5 with TRBJ1-1; 10 bases align to TRBD1. The CDR3 covers 15 residues. The J segment lost 4 bases and the V segment lost 0 bases, leaving 3 bases of the junction unmatched. The germline CDR1 and CDR2 sequences are SGHKS and YYEKEE (reference sequence). In DNA form, the CDR3 reads TGTGCCAGCAGCTTGGCGGGACAGGGGAGCACTGAAGCTTTCTTT. Its protein product is CASSLAGQGSTEAFF. Complete variable domain (other parts from reference TRBV5-5 and TRBJ1-1): DAGVTQSPTHLIKTRGQQVTLRCSPISGHKSVSWYQQVLGQGPQFIFQYYEKEERGRGNFPDRFSARQFPNYSSELNVNALLLGDSALYLCASSLAGQGSTEAFFGQGTRLTVV.

This clonotype has at least ten counts. The chain couples TRBV5-1 to TRBJ1-1; 8 nucleotides align to TRBD1. The germline CDR1 and CDR2 sequences are SGHRS and YFSETQ. The trim removed 0 bases at V and 7 bases at J, leaving 5 bases unmatched. The CDR3 runs 14 residues. CDR3 protein: CASSLGGRGLEAFF. In nucleotides, the CDR3 is TGCGCCAGCAGCTTGGGCGGCAGGGGGCTTGAAGCTTTCTTT.

This clonotype appeared many times. The rearrangement links TRBV10-3 to TRBJ2-2; D gene unclear. CDR1 and CDR2 (germline): ENHRY, SYGVKD. Trimming removed 0 bases at V and 3 bases at J, with 11 bases between. The CDR3 consists of 16 residues. CDR3 amino acids: CAISESVEVYTGELFF. The CDR3, as DNA: TGTGCCATCAGTGAGTCGGTCGAGGTCTACACCGGGGAGCTGTTTTTT.

This clonotype was counted between two and nine times. This rearrangement joins TRBV27 to TRBJ1-1; D not certain. Germline CDR1 and CDR2: MNHEY and SMNVEV (reference sequence). Trimming took off 6 bases at V and 6 bases at J, with 14 bases between the two ends. The CDR3 is made up of 13 amino acids. Here the CDR3 reads CASRERVLSEAFF. The CDR3 region has the DNA TGTGCCAGCAGAGAAAGGGTTCTCTCTGAAGCTTTCTTT.

The table lists this clonotype with a few counts. The chain has TRBV6-1 and TRBJ1-6, with D possibly matching TRBD1 (6 bases). The CDR3 contains 15 residues. Trimming removed 0 bases from V and 10 bases from J, with 13 bases in between. Germline V gives CDR1 MNHNS, CDR2 SASEGT. CDR3 protein: CASSEALLGGSPLHF. The CDR3 region has the DNA TGTGCCAGCAGTGAAGCGCTTCTGGGGGGCTCACCCCTCCACTTT.

At least ten counts were recorded for this clonotype. This CDR3 reads CSASRDRTDTQYF. The CDR3 DNA reads TGCAGTGCTAGCCGGGACAGAACAGATACGCAGTATTTT. The chain recombines TRBV20-1 with TRBJ2-3; TRBD1 matches 7 bases. J gave up 3 bases and V 3 bases, and 3 bases lay outside the gene matches. Germline V gene sequence: CDR1 DFQATT, CDR2 SNEGSKA (reference sequence). This CDR3 has 13 residues.

This clonotype was seen at least ten times. This chain joins TRBV27 and TRBJ1-2; TRBD1 might be the D (5 bases). The CDR3 contains 13 residues. Trimming shortened V by 6 bases and J by 4 bases, and 12 bases separated the two germline ends. Per the germline V gene, CDR1 is MNHEY and CDR2 is SMNVEV (reference sequence). As DNA, the CDR3 is TGTGCCAGCAGCTTTCAGGGAACCTATGGCTACACCTTC. Amino acid sequence: CASSFQGTYGYTF.

This clonotype was observed many times. The rearrangement joins TRBV4-1 to TRBJ1-5, with 7 bases matching TRBD1. Germline CDR1 reads MGHRA; CDR2 reads YSYEKL. J lost 1 base, V lost 5 bases, and 8 bases had no gene match. This CDR3 region has 16 residues. For the CDR3, the DNA is TGCGCCAGCAGCAACAGGGGAGGTGGGAGCAATCAGCCCCAGCATTTT. It encodes CASSNRGGGSNQPQHF.

The table lists this clonotype with many counts. V is TRBV9 and J is TRBJ2-3, with D possibly being TRBD1 (6 bases). The length of the CDR3 is 14 residues. V was clipped by 2 bases and J by 2 bases, with 9 bases between them. Germline loops: CDR1 SGDLS, CDR2 YYNGEE. CDR3 nucleotide sequence: TGTGCCAGCAGCGTGTCAGGGGCCACAGATACGCAGTATTTT. Protein product: CASSVSGATDTQYF.

This clonotype appeared a few times. The genes are TRBV5-5 and TRBJ2-5; 8 nucleotides agree with TRBD2. V shed 4 bases, J shed 7 bases, and the junction held 12 bases outside the gene matches. This CDR3 has 15 amino acids. Per germline, CDR1 SGHKS and CDR2 YYEKEE (reference sequence). The CDR3 sequence is CASSGHSGGSVTQYF. DNA for the CDR3: TGTGCCAGCAGCGGGCACTCGGGGGGGAGCGTGACCCAGTACTTC.

This clonotype appeared many times. This chain links TRBV9 with TRBJ2-2; D perhaps matches TRBD2 (5 bases). V lost 0 bases and J lost 3, with 12 bases in between. CDR3 length: 16 residues. Germline V gene sequence: CDR1 SGDLS, CDR2 YYNGEE. The DNA for the CDR3 is TGTGCCAGCAGCGTAGCGAGGGCTGAGGACACCGGGGAGCTGTTTTTT. Amino acid sequence: CASSVARAEDTGELFF.

Ten or more counts support this clonotype. The chain carries TRBV12-3 or TRBV12-4 and TRBJ2-1; 8 bases map to TRBD2. The J segment lost 7 bases and the V segment lost 4 bases, leaving 9 bases of the junction unmatched. The CDR3 extends over 15 amino acids. This chain's CDR3 is CASSSPGLARNEQFF. Written as DNA, the CDR3 is TGTGCCAGCAGTTCACCCGGACTAGCTCGGAATGAGCAGTTCTTC.

This clonotype was observed at least ten times. The chain couples TRBV15 to TRBJ2-1; 10 bases agree with TRBD1. Germline-derived CDR1 and CDR2 are LNHNV and YYDKDF (reference sequence). This CDR3 is built from 16 residues. V gave up 3 bases and J gave up 7 bases; unmatched junction bases: 9. The CDR3 spells CATSRTGGVMRNEQFF. The CDR3 nucleotides read TGTGCCACCAGCAGGACAGGGGGCGTAATGAGGAATGAGCAGTTCTTC.

This clonotype was seen repeatedly, ten times or more. This chain uses TRBV10-3 with TRBJ2-1, with a possible D match to TRBD2 (5 bases). This CDR3 region has 12 residues. Per germline, CDR1 ENHRY and CDR2 SYGVKD. V lost 11 bases and J lost 6, with 14 bases in between. The CDR3 DNA sequence: TGTGCCGCGGGCCGTGAGAGCAATGAGCAGTTCTTC. Amino acid sequence: CAAGRESNEQFF.

Worth noting for this clonotype: A much more abundant neighbour one base away suggests this may be a read error. This chain connects TRBV12-3 or TRBV12-4 to TRBJ2-5; TRBD1 is a possible D gene (5 bases). CDR3 length: 13 amino acids. The ends were cut back, 7 bases at V and 7 bases at J, with 16 bases in the middle. The CDR3 nucleotides read TGTGCCAGCACCTTAGTGGGGCTGGGGACCCAGTACTTC. This translates into CASTLVGLGTQYF.

This clonotype was observed at least ten times. V usage is TRBV11-2 and J usage is TRBJ1-1; TRBD1 is a possible D gene (5 bases). The CDR3 is made up of 15 amino acids. Looked up from germline, CDR1 is SGHAT and CDR2 is FQNNGV. V lost 5 bases and J 4 bases, leaving 17 bases between the germline ends. CDR3 residues: CASSPVSGRGTEAFF. As DNA, the CDR3 is TGTGCCAGCAGCCCCGTTTCAGGGCGGGGCACTGAAGCTTTCTTT.

This clonotype was detected ten times or more. The rearrangement links TRBV12-3 or TRBV12-4 to TRBJ1-6; D gene uncertain. This CDR3 region has 14 residues. V lost 6 bases and J 10 bases, leaving 16 bases between the germline ends. The chain's CDR3 is CASSLLPADSPLHF. CDR3 nucleotide sequence: TGTGCCAGCAGCCTATTGCCCGCGGACTCACCCCTCCACTTT.